The source of this TCR beta chain is a study of T cell responses to AZD1222 COVID-19 vaccine. Assay used: immunoSEQ multiplex PCR; TCRdb lists only in-frame clones, some missing. The table lists more than 95,000 clones, about 93% of them singletons, with 4.5% to 5% in the top ten. Sequenced material: peripheral blood, taken on day 0 of AZD1222 vaccination. This receptor was identified in an adult in good health.

The CDR3 region is CASSPPGQGHYGYTF. The CDR3, as DNA: TGTGCCAGCTCACCGCCGGGACAGGGGCACTATGGCTACACCTTC. The rearrangement uses TRBV18 and TRBJ1-2, with 10 positions matching TRBD1. CDR1 is KGHSH, CDR2 LQKENI, per germline. The CDR3 spans 15 residues. The V gene end was trimmed by 3 bases and the J gene end by 3 bases; junction bases not matched to a gene: 4.